This T cell receptor beta chain is from a study of blood T cell repertoires in COVID-19. The CDR3 sequence is 15 residues long. The germline V and J ends were trimmed by 6 bases and 0 bases, with 14 bases remaining between them. Germline CDR1 and CDR2: LGHNT and FRNRAP. The assay was immunoSEQ multiplex PCR, and TCRdb's table has in-frame clones only and misses some. Here the sample spans 200,000 to 250,000 clones, around 86% being singletons. This clonotype was sampled from a man aged 45 to 65 with acute or convalescent COVID-19. The chain employs TRBV12-5 and TRBJ1-1, with a possible D match to TRBD1 (6 bases). The sequenced sample consisted of peripheral blood. CDR3 amino acids: CASGLRQAMNTEAFF. The CDR3 region has the DNA TGTGCTAGTGGACTTAGACAGGCCATGAACACTGAAGCTTTCTTT.